This T cell receptor beta chain was sequenced for a study of OX40 agonist ivuxolimab in advanced cancers. About the study: Males comprised about 78% of the group, whose mean age was roughly 64 years (range 23 to 79). Therapy given before enrollment (anti-PD-1, anti-PD-L1 or anti-CTLA-4) was allowed, and around 40% had some. Findings and limits, study-wide: By week 6 at 0.1 to 3.0 mg/kg, blood CD4+ and CD8+ T cells had expanded clonally. Fewer expanded clones were found on average in CD4+ than in CD8+ T cells.

Germline CDR1 SGHAT, CDR2 FQNNGV. Trimming took 4 bases from V and 6 from J; bases not matched to a gene: 7. The CDR3 runs to 15 residues. Data came from immunoSEQ multiplex PCR; TCRdb stores just in-frame clones and leaves some out. This sample has about 21,000 clones, with roughly 84% found just once. Turning to this clone: Its antigen is currently unknown.

The sample here was CD4+ or CD8+ T cells sorted from blood, taken in a trial of the OX40 agonist ivuxolimab. The source of this sequence is an adult with an advanced solid tumor such as melanoma, head and neck, liver or kidney cancer. The chain couples TRBV11-2 to TRBJ2-4, with 9 bases fitting TRBD2. In nucleotides, the CDR3 is TGTGCCAGCAGCTCAGCGGGGGGCTTTCTAAACATTCAGTACTTC. Translation gives CASSSAGGFLNIQYF.